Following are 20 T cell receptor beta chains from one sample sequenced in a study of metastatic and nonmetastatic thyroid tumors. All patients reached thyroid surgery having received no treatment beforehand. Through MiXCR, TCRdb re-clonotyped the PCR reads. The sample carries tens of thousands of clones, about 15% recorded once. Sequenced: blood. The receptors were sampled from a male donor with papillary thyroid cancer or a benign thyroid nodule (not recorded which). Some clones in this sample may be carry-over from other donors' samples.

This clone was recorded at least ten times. The CDR3 DNA reads TGTGCCAGCTCACCAAGCAGGACCTACGAGCAGTACTTC. It encodes CASSPSRTYEQYF. The V call is TRBV18, the J call TRBJ2-7; no reliable D call. The germline V gene has CDR1 KGHSH and CDR2 LQKENI. The CDR3 extends over 13 amino acids. V was shortened by 2 bases and J by 2 bases, with 7 bases between the two germline ends.

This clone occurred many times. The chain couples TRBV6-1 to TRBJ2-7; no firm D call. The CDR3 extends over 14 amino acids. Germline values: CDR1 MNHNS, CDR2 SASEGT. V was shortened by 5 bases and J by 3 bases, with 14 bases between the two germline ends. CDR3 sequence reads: CASSIQQSSYEQYF. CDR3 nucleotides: TGTGCCAGCAGTATCCAACAATCCAGCTACGAGCAGTACTTC.

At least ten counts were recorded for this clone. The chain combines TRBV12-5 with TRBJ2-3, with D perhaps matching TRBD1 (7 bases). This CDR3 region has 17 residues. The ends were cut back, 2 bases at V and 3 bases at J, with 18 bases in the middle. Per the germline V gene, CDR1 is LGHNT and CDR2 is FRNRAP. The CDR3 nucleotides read TGTGCTAGTGGTTTGTACTTGGGGGGACAGAGAACAGATACGCAGTATTTT. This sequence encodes CASGLYLGGQRTDTQYF.

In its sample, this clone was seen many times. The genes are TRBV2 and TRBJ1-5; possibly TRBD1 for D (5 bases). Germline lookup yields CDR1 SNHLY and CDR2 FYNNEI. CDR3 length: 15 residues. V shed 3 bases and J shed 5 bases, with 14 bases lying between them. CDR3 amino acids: CASSEVSDTHQPQHF. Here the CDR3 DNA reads TGTGCCAGCAGTGAGGTTTCGGACACCCATCAGCCCCAGCATTTT. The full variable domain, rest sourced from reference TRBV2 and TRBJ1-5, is EPEVTQTPSHQVTQMGQEVILRCVPISNHLYFYWYRQILGQKVEFLVSFYNNEISEKSEIFDDQFSVERPDGSNFTLKIRSTKLEDSAMYFCASSEVSDTHQPQHFGDGTRLSIL.

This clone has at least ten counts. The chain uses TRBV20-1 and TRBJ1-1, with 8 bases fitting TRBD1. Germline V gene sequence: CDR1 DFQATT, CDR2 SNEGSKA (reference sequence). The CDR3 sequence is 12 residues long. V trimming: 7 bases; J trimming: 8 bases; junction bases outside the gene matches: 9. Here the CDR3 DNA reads TGCAGTGTTATAACAGGGGGAATAGAAGCTTTCTTT. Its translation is CSVITGGIEAFF.

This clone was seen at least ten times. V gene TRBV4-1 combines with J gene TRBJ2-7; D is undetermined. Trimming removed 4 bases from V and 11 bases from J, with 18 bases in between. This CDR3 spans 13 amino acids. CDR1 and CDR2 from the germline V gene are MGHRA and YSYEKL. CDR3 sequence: CASSLDLGPRKYF. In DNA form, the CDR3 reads TGCGCCAGCAGCCTCGATTTAGGGCCCAGGAAGTACTTC.

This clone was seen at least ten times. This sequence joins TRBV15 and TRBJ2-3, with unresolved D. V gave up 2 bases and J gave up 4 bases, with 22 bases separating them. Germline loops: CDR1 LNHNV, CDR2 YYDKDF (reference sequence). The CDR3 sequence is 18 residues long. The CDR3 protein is CATSRPPWRAGNADTQYF. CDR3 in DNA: TGTGCCACCAGCAGACCCCCCTGGAGAGCCGGCAATGCAGATACGCAGTATTTT.

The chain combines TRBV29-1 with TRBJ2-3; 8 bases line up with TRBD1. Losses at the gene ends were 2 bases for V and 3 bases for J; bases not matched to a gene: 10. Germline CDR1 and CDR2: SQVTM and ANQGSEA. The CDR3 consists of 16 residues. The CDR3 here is CSVETGGISRTDTQYF. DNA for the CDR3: TGCAGCGTTGAAACAGGGGGGATCAGTAGGACAGATACGCAGTATTTT.

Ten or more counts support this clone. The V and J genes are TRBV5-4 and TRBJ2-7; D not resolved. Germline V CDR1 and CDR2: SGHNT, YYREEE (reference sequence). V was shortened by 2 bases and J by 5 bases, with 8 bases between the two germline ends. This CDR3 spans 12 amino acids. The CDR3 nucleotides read TGTGCCAGCAGCTTCGGTCCTAACGAGCAGTACTTC. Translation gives CASSFGPNEQYF.

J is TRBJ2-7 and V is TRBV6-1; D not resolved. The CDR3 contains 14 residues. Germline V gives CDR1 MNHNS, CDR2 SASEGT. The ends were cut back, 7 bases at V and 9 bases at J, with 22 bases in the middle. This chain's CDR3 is CASTPDGPFLGQYF. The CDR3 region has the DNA TGTGCCAGCACCCCGGACGGACCATTCCTCGGGCAGTACTTC.

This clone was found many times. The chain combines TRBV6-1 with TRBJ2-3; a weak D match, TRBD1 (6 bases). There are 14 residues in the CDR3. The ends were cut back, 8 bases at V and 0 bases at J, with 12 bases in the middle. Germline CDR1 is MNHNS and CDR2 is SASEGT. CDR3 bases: TGTGCCAGCTGCAGGACAGTGAGCACAGATACGCAGTATTTT. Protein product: CASCRTVSTDTQYF.

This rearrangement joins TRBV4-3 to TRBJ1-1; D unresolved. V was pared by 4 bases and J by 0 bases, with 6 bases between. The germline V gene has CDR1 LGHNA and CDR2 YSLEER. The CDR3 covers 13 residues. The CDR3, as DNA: TGCGCCAGCAGCCGCGCTCTGAACACTGAAGCTTTCTTT. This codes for CASSRALNTEAFF.

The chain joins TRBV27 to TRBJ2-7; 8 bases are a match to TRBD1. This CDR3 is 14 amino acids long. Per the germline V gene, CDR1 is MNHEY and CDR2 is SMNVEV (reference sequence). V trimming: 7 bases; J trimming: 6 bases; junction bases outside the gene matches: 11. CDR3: CASMDPAGGGEQYF. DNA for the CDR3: TGTGCCAGCATGGACCCTGCAGGGGGCGGCGAGCAGTACTTC.

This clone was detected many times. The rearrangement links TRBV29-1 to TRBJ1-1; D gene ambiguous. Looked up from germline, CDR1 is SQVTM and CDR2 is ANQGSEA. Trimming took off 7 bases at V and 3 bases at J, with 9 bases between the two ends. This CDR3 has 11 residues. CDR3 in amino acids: CSDGEDTEAFF. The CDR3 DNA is TGCAGCGACGGAGAGGACACTGAAGCTTTCTTT.

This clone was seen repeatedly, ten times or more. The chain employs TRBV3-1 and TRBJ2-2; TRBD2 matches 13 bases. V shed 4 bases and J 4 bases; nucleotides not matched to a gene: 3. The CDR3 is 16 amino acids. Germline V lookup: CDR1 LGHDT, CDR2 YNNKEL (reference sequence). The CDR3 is CASSLGLAGSTGELFF. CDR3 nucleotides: TGTGCCAGCAGCCTGGGACTAGCGGGAAGCACCGGGGAGCTGTTTTTT. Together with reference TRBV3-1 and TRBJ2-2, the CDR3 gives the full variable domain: DTAVSQTPKYLVTQMGNDKSIKCEQNLGHDTMYWYKQDSKKFLKIMFSYNNKELIINETVPNRFSPKSPDKAHLNLHINSLELGDSAVYFCASSLGLAGSTGELFFGEGSRLTVL.

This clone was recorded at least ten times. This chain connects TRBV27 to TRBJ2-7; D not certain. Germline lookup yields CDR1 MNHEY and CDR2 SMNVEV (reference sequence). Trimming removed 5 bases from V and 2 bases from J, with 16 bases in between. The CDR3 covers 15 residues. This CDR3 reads CASSRKGVPTYEQYF. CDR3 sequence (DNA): TGTGCCAGCAGTCGTAAAGGAGTACCCACCTACGAGCAGTACTTC.

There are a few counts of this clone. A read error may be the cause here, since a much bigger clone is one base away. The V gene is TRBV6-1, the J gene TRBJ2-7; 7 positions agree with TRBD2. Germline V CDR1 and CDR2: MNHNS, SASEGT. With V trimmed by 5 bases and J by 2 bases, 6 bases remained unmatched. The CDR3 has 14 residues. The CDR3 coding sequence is TGTGCCAGCAGTTCCGCGGGGGACCCCTACGAGCAGTACTTC. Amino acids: CASSSAGDPYEQYF.

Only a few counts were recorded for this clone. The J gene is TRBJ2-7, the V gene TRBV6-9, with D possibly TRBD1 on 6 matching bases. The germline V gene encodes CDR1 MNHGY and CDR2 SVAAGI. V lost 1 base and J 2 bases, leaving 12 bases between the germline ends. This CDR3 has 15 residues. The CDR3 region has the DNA TGTGCCAGCAGTTATTGGGTACAGGGTCCCTACGAGCAGTACTTC. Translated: CASSYWVQGPYEQYF.

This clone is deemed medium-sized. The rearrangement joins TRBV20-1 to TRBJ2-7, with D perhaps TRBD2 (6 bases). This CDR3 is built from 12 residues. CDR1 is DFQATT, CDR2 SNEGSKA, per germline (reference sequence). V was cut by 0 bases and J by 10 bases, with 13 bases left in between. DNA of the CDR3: TGCAGTGCTAGAGAGGCGCGGGAAGGTCAGTACTTC. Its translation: CSAREAREGQYF.

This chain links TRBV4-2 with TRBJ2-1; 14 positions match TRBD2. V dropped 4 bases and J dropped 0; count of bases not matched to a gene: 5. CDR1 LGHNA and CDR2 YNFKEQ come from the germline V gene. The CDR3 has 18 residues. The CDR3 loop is CASSPGTSGSPSYNEQFF. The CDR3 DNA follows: TGTGCCAGCAGCCCAGGGACTAGCGGGAGTCCCTCCTACAATGAGCAGTTCTTC.